The clone carrying this TCR beta chain was seen only a few times. Its cognate antigen is unknown. Germline CDR1 is GTSNPN and CDR2 is SVGIG (reference sequence). This CDR3 contains 13 residues. Deletions cut 5 bases from V and 7 bases from J, with 15 bases between. Template switching supplied a universal primer site; unique molecular identifiers were carried on the cDNA. TCRdb re-called the 5' RACE reads with MiXCR, one entry per CDR3 protein. The sample lists a few hundred thousand distinct CDR3 sequences; around 9.7% were seen once. This record comes from a study of identical twins. Study conclusions and caveats: Twins shared beta out-of-frame sequences in excess, but this excess was weaker. A lower insertion count was a feature of abundant cord blood beta clonotypes, with no such feature in memory repertoires. There is a chance that invariant MAIT and iNKT cells partially muddied zero-insertion analyses.

The data were also submitted as part of a second study, on yellow fever vaccine responses in identical twins.

This clonotype was obtained from a woman younger than 30 in good health. Sequenced: CD8+ T cells sorted from blood. The rearrangement uses TRBV30 and TRBJ1-5, with D uncertain. The CDR3 coding sequence is TGTGCCTGGGGGAGATGGTCAGCCCAGCCCCAGCATTTT. It is translated as CAWGRWSAQPQHF.